The clone carrying this T cell receptor (beta chain) showed up just a few times. The antigen is unknown. Primed by a sample-barcoded 5' primer and a J-beta primer mix, a second PCR proceeded for 7 to 11 cycles. MiXCR, run by TCRdb on the 5' RACE reads, gives a single entry per CDR3 protein. Altogether hundreds of thousands of distinct CDR3 sequences are present, 58% being singletons, with the ten largest covering around 37%. The sample comes from a study of blood T cells in healthy people across ages. Study-level points and caveats: Roughly linear age-related decline in beta diversity appeared, significant by age about 40.

Trimming stripped 0 bases from V and 0 bases from J, with 6 bases between. Germline assignment: CDR1 SGHRS and CDR2 YFSETQ. CDR3 length: 15 amino acids. The TCR was taken from a man aged 55 to 70 in good health. This rearrangement joins TRBV5-1 to TRBJ2-2; D is undetermined. The sample consisted of blood. As DNA, the CDR3 is TGCGCCAGCAGCTTGGCCTTGGCGAACACCGGGGAGCTGTTTTTT. Amino acid sequence: CASSLALANTGELFF.